The 10 T cell receptor beta chains given below trace back to one sample, sequenced in a study of shared clonotypes between healthy human individuals. Data came from immunoSEQ multiplex PCR; TCRdb stores just in-frame clones and leaves some out. The data show 950,000 to 1,200,000 clones, about 72% seen once. Input material: memory CD4+ T cells from PBMCs. Specified subset: CD45RA-negative fraction. The receptors stem from a man aged 18 to 29 in good health. Some clones in this sample may be carry-over from other donors' samples.

The gene calls are TRBV2 and TRBJ2-7, with TRBD1 matching over 10 bases. The length of the CDR3 is 14 residues. Germline V gene sequence: CDR1 SNHLY, CDR2 FYNNEI. The V gene end was trimmed by 7 bases and the J gene end by 2 bases; junction bases not matched to a gene: 5. CDR3: CASNPGQGTYEQYF. The CDR3, as DNA: TGTGCCAGCAACCCGGGACAGGGGACCTACGAGCAGTACTTC.

This clone was seen only once. The V gene is TRBV11-2, the J gene TRBJ2-2; D gene uncertain. Trimming cost V 5 bases and J 5 bases, with 9 bases left between them. The CDR3 has 13 amino acids. Germline V lookup: CDR1 SGHAT, CDR2 FQNNGV. CDR3 DNA sequence: TGTGCCAGCAGCCCAACACGGACCGGGGAGCTGTTTTTT. Residues: CASSPTRTGELFF.

The chain combines TRBV29-1 with TRBJ1-3; weak D call: TRBD1 (6 bases). CDR1 is SQVTM, CDR2 ANQGSEA, per germline. Trimming took off 5 bases at V and 3 bases at J, with 11 bases between the two ends. The CDR3 loop spans 13 amino acids. CDR3 DNA sequence: TGCAGCGTTAGGGGGGTTGGTGGAAACACCATATATTTT. It is translated as CSVRGVGGNTIYF.

This chain joins TRBV7-9 and TRBJ1-5; perhaps TRBD1 as D (5 bases). This CDR3 comprises 12 residues. Germline lookup yields CDR1 SEHNR and CDR2 FQNEAQ (reference sequence). The ends were cut back, 5 bases at V and 7 bases at J, with 9 bases in the middle. The CDR3 protein is CASSRGEQPQHF. The CDR3 bases are TGTGCCAGCAGCAGGGGAGAACAGCCCCAGCATTTT.

This chain joins TRBV11-3 and TRBJ2-2; 8 bases line up with TRBD1. V was clipped by 4 bases and J by 1 base; unmatched bases: 5. CDR1 and CDR2 from the germline V gene are SGHNT and YENEEA. The CDR3 has 16 amino acids. The CDR3 bases are TGTGCCAGCAGCTCCGGCGGACAGGGGAACACCGGGGAGCTGTTTTTT. This translates into CASSSGGQGNTGELFF. The variable domain in full, completed from reference TRBV11-3 and TRBJ2-2, reads EAGVVQSPRYKIIEKKQPVAFWCNPISGHNTLYWYLQNLGQGPELLIRYENEEAVDDSQLPKDRFSAERLKGVDSTLKIQPAELGDSAVYLCASSSGGQGNTGELFFGEGSRLTVL.

The chain couples TRBV30 to TRBJ1-6; 7 nucleotides align to TRBD1. V lost 7 bases, J lost 9 bases, and 9 bases stayed unmatched. The CDR3 covers 13 residues. Germline V gene lookup returns CDR1 GTSNPN and CDR2 SVGIG (reference sequence). The chain's CDR3 is CASQTGLPSPLHF. The CDR3 nucleotides are TGTGCCTCACAGACAGGGTTACCTTCACCCCTCCACTTT.

In this sample, this clone turned up a few times. The chain employs TRBV19 and TRBJ1-1; D call uncertain. The CDR3 has 15 amino acids. From germline, CDR1 is LNHDA and CDR2 SQIVND (reference sequence). Trimming shortened V by 7 bases and J by 5 bases, and 20 bases separated the two germline ends. The CDR3 DNA sequence: TGTGCCAGTAACCGCAGGCGGGCAGGTTCTACTGAAGCTTTCTTT. Protein product: CASNRRRAGSTEAFF.

The chain uses TRBV14 and TRBJ1-2; D gene unclear. The V gene lost 1 base and the J gene lost 4 bases, with 4 bases spanning the gap. The germline V gene has CDR1 SGHDN and CDR2 FVKESK. The CDR3 contains 12 residues. The chain's CDR3 is CASSQASYGYTF. As DNA, the CDR3 is TGTGCCAGCAGCCAAGCCTCCTATGGCTACACCTTC.

The CDR3: CASSDRANEGEQFF. In DNA, the CDR3 is TGTGCCAGCAGCGACAGGGCAAATGAGGGTGAGCAGTTCTTC. This chain links TRBV2 with TRBJ2-1; 7 nucleotides line up with TRBD1. Germline V gene data show CDR1 as SNHLY and CDR2 as FYNNEI. This CDR3 contains 14 residues. V was pared by 6 bases and J by 9 bases, with 11 bases of the junction left unmatched. The full variable domain, with the rest looked up from reference TRBV2 and TRBJ2-1, is EPEVTQTPSHQVTQMGQEVILRCVPISNHLYFYWYRQILGQKVEFLVSFYNNEISEKSEIFDDQFSVERPDGSNFTLKIRSTKLEDSAMYFCASSDRANEGEQFFGPGTRLTVL.

The V gene is TRBV29-1, the J gene TRBJ2-1, with TRBD2 matching 11 bases. Germline CDR1 and CDR2: SQVTM and ANQGSEA. V lost 7 bases and J lost 7; bases outside the gene matches: 18. This CDR3 is 17 amino acids long. The CDR3 sequence is CSARGSGRAGLGNEQFF. CDR3 coding DNA: TGCAGCGCCCGGGGTAGCGGGAGGGCCGGTTTAGGGAATGAGCAGTTCTTC.